Listed here are 32 T cell receptor beta chains from one sample, sequenced in a study of blood T cells in healthy people across ages. Then a second PCR, running roughly 7 to 12 cycles, was carried out with a sample-barcoded 5' primer and a J-beta primer mix. TCRdb re-called the 5' RACE reads with MiXCR, one entry per CDR3 protein. This sample has 800,000 or so distinct CDR3 sequences, with more than 35% found just once. Sequenced: blood. The receptors originated from a man aged 80 or over in good health.

This clonotype was counted a few times. This chain uses TRBV7-2 with TRBJ2-7; the D gene is possibly TRBD1 (5 bases). This CDR3 is built from 14 residues. V was cut by 6 bases and J by 7 bases, with 19 bases left in between. The germline CDR1 and CDR2 sequences are SGHTA and FQGNSA. The CDR3 spells CASRGRNGIDEQYF. The CDR3 DNA sequence: TGTGCCAGCAGGGGGCGAAATGGGATCGATGAGCAGTACTTC.

The rearrangement links TRBV15 to TRBJ2-1; D may be TRBD2 (5 bases). The V gene lost 0 bases and the J gene lost 5 bases, with 8 bases spanning the gap. The CDR3 spans 14 residues. CDR1 and CDR2 (germline): LNHNV, YYDKDF (reference sequence). As DNA, the CDR3 is TGTGCCACCAGCAGAGAAGTAGCGCACAATGAGCAGTTCTTC. Residues: CATSREVAHNEQFF.

For the CDR3, the DNA is TGTGCCTGGAGTGTCCAGCGGGGCTCCTACGAGCAGTACTTC. The encoded protein is CAWSVQRGSYEQYF. V gene TRBV30 combines with J gene TRBJ2-5, with 7 bases lining up with TRBD2. With the DNA end fitting TRBJ2-7 better, the J assignment may be wrong. The CDR3 has 14 residues. Per germline, CDR1 GTSNPN and CDR2 SVGIG (reference sequence).

This clonotype was detected only a few times. The CDR3 sequence is CSVALAGGGNEQFF. In nucleotides, the CDR3 is TGCAGCGTAGCACTAGCGGGAGGAGGGAATGAGCAGTTCTTC. This rearrangement joins TRBV29-1 to TRBJ2-1; 12 bases agree with TRBD2. V trimming: 6 bases; J trimming: 7 bases; junction bases outside the gene matches: 7. This CDR3 spans 14 amino acids. Germline CDR1 is SQVTM and CDR2 is ANQGSEA.

This clonotype showed up many times. This chain joins TRBV4-2 and TRBJ2-7, with TRBD2 identical over 14 bases. Germline CDR1 and CDR2: LGHNA and YNFKEQ. The CDR3 length is 17 residues. The ends lost 0 bases at V and 2 bases at J; junction bases unmatched: 3. CDR3: CASSQEGTSGGAYEQYF. DNA for the CDR3: TGTGCCAGCAGCCAAGAAGGGACTAGCGGGGGTGCCTACGAGCAGTACTTC.

This clonotype was seen more than once but under ten times. The chain combines TRBV10-3 with TRBJ2-5; tentative D call: TRBD1 (7 bases). Trimming removed 3 bases from V and 2 bases from J, with 13 bases in between. CDR3 size: 15 residues. Germline CDR1 is ENHRY and CDR2 is SYGVKD. As DNA, the CDR3 is TGTGCCATCAGTGAAGGGGGCGCGGGGCAAGAGACCCAGTACTTC. It yields the protein CAISEGGAGQETQYF.

This sequence joins TRBV20-1 and TRBJ2-3; D gene unclear. The CDR3 totals 15 residues. The germline CDR1 and CDR2 sequences are DFQATT and SNEGSKA (reference sequence). Trimming removed 4 bases from V and 1 base from J, with 15 bases in between. The CDR3 sequence is CSATRGGEGTDTQYF. The CDR3 region has the DNA TGCAGTGCTACCCGAGGCGGAGAAGGCACAGATACGCAGTATTTT.

The CDR3 here is CSEVQGASYNEQFF. In DNA form, the CDR3 reads TGCAGCGAAGTCCAGGGGGCCAGCTACAATGAGCAGTTCTTC. The V call is TRBV29-1, the J call TRBJ2-1; 8 bases line up with TRBD1. The ends lost 7 bases at V and 3 bases at J; junction bases unmatched: 8. CDR3 length equals 14 residues. The germline CDR1 and CDR2 sequences are SQVTM and ANQGSEA.

The V call is TRBV2, the J call TRBJ2-5, with D tentatively TRBD1 or TRBD2 (5 bases each). This CDR3 spans 12 amino acids. V was clipped by 2 bases and J by 9 bases, with 10 bases between them. Germline V lookup: CDR1 SNHLY, CDR2 FYNNEI. In nucleotides, the CDR3 is TGTGCCAGCAGTGAAATGGGGGTGTCCCAGTACTTC. This translates into CASSEMGVSQYF.

The chain combines TRBV28 with TRBJ1-5, with a weak D call TRBD1 (6 bases). V shed 2 bases and J shed 8 bases, with 10 bases lying between them. The CDR3 extends over 13 amino acids. CDR1 MDHEN and CDR2 SYDVKM come from the germline V gene. Here the CDR3 DNA reads TGTGCCAGCAGTTTAAGGACAGTTAAGCCCCAGCATTTT. This encodes CASSLRTVKPQHF.

V and J are TRBV29-1 and TRBJ2-1, with TRBD2 matching over 10 bases. CDR1 is SQVTM and CDR2 is ANQGSEA in the germline V gene. Trimming removed 7 bases from V and 1 base from J; junction bases left unmatched: 4. The CDR3 runs to 14 residues. This chain's CDR3 is CSAETSGSYNEQFF. The CDR3 DNA is TGCAGCGCTGAGACTAGCGGGTCCTACAATGAGCAGTTCTTC.

The rearrangement joins TRBV12-3 or TRBV12-4 to TRBJ2-1; a possible D gene is TRBD2 (6 bases). The CDR3 sequence is 14 residues long. In DNA, the CDR3 is TGTGCAAACGGCCGCGGAGGGTCCTACAATGAGCAGTTCTTC. Translating it yields CANGRGGSYNEQFF.

This chain uses TRBV10-3 with TRBJ1-1; TRBD1 is a possible D gene (6 bases). The CDR3 is made up of 13 amino acids. V was trimmed by 6 bases and J by 1 base, leaving 9 bases between them. Germline V lookup: CDR1 ENHRY, CDR2 SYGVKD. The CDR3 region is CAISDRPNTEAFF. Written as DNA, the CDR3 is TGTGCCATCAGCGACAGGCCGAACACTGAAGCTTTCTTT.

The chain links TRBV7-2 to TRBJ1-2, with a tentative D call TRBD1 (5 bases). The ends were cut back, 5 bases at V and 7 bases at J, with 17 bases in the middle. Germline V gene data show CDR1 as SGHTA and CDR2 as FQGNSA. The CDR3 consists of 14 residues. In DNA form, the CDR3 reads TGTGCCAGCAGCCCCCCGTGGGGGGTTCGTGGCTACACCTTC. Its protein product is CASSPPWGVRGYTF.

The chain has TRBV30 and TRBJ2-1; the match to TRBD2 covers 8 bases. Looked up from germline, CDR1 is GTSNPN and CDR2 is SVGIG (reference sequence). There are 15 residues in the CDR3. V dropped 4 bases and J dropped 5; count of bases not matched to a gene: 10. CDR3 protein: CAWTMGGAGDNEQFF. The CDR3, as DNA: TGTGCCTGGACCATGGGGGGAGCGGGAGACAATGAGCAGTTCTTC.

This clonotype was observed a handful of times. This rearrangement joins TRBV20-1 to TRBJ2-5, with 7 nucleotides matching TRBD2. Germline V lookup: CDR1 DFQATT, CDR2 SNEGSKA (reference sequence). The CDR3 is 13 amino acids. After removal of 5 bases from V and 11 bases from J, the junction contained 14 bases not matched to a gene. The CDR3 nucleotides are TGCAGTGCTGCTAATAGCGGGCAAGGTGAGCAGTACTTC. Amino acids: CSAANSGQGEQYF.

The rearrangement joins TRBV10-2 to TRBJ1-2, with TRBD1 matching 7 bases. The length of the CDR3 is 17 residues. The V gene end was trimmed by 0 bases and the J gene end by 1 base; junction bases not matched to a gene: 8. Germline CDR1 is WSHSY and CDR2 is SAAADI. In DNA form, the CDR3 reads TGCGCCAGCAGTGAGTCGACAGGGTCATCCCTTAACTATGGCTACACCTTC. Translation gives CASSESTGSSLNYGYTF.

The chain uses TRBV10-3 and TRBJ2-5, with D perhaps matching TRBD1 (6 bases). The CDR3 has 13 amino acids. The ends were cut back, 0 bases at V and 13 bases at J, with 15 bases in the middle. Germline V CDR1 and CDR2: ENHRY, SYGVKD. CDR3 region: CAISESQGLGWYF. CDR3 coding DNA: TGTGCCATCAGTGAGTCACAGGGCCTCGGATGGTACTTC.

The rearrangement joins TRBV29-1 to TRBJ2-3, with 11 bases identical to TRBD2. The V gene's germline CDR1 is SQVTM and CDR2 ANQGSEA. The CDR3 is made up of 15 amino acids. J lost 6 bases, V lost 4 bases, and 9 bases had no gene match. In nucleotides, the CDR3 is TGCAGCGTTGGGACCCTAGCGGGAGGCGGGGATACGCAGTATTTT. Its translation is CSVGTLAGGGDTQYF.

The chain employs TRBV25-1 and TRBJ1-4; TRBD1 might be the D (5 bases). The CDR3 consists of 14 residues. Germline assignment: CDR1 MGHDK and CDR2 SYGVNS. The V end was cut by 3 bases, the J end by 8 bases, with 13 bases between. The DNA of the CDR3 is TGTGCCAGCAGTGACCCTTGGGGGTACGAAAAACTGTTTTTT. This encodes CASSDPWGYEKLFF.

This clonotype was counted many times. V and J are TRBV9 and TRBJ2-7; maybe TRBD2 (6 bases). Looked up from germline, CDR1 is SGDLS and CDR2 is YYNGEE. There are 15 residues in the CDR3. The V gene lost 1 base and the J gene lost 0 bases, with 11 bases spanning the gap. For the CDR3, the DNA is TGTGCCAGCAGCGTATCGGGACTCAGCTCCTACGAGCAGTACTTC. Its protein product is CASSVSGLSSYEQYF.

This sequence joins TRBV20-1 and TRBJ2-7, with unresolved D. CDR3 length equals 11 residues. Per the germline V gene, CDR1 is DFQATT and CDR2 is SNEGSKA (reference sequence). Trimming took 8 bases from V and 7 from J, leaving 15 bases between them. Here the CDR3 reads CSPYLNNEQYF. The CDR3 coding sequence is TGCAGTCCCTACCTAAACAATGAGCAGTACTTC.

This rearrangement joins TRBV6-6 to TRBJ1-2, with unresolved D. CDR1 and CDR2 (germline): MNHNY, SVGAGI (reference sequence). The CDR3 runs to 11 residues. Trimming pared 7 bases from V and 8 bases from J, leaving 11 bases between. The CDR3 loop is CASIAGGGYTF. The CDR3 DNA is TGTGCCAGCATCGCCGGAGGCGGCTACACCTTC.

This clonotype has just one count. V gene TRBV3-1 combines with J gene TRBJ2-1; 8 positions match TRBD2. The CDR3 totals 15 residues. V lost 1 base, J lost 9 bases, and 8 bases stayed unmatched. CDR1 is LGHDT, CDR2 YNNKEL, per germline (reference sequence). In nucleotides, the CDR3 is TGTGCCAGCAGCCAAGGAAGCGGGGGATTGAGTGAGCAGTTCTTC. Protein: CASSQGSGGLSEQFF.

The CDR3 protein is CASSTRPGVGQETQYF. The DNA of the CDR3 is TGTGCCAGCTCGACCCGACCGGGGGTCGGACAAGAGACCCAGTACTTC. This chain connects TRBV18 to TRBJ2-5; weak D call: TRBD2 (6 bases). The V end was cut by 6 bases, the J end by 2 bases, with 19 bases between. The CDR3 is made up of 16 amino acids. Germline CDR1 KGHSH, CDR2 LQKENI.

The chain employs TRBV20-1 and TRBJ2-3, with 11 bases aligning to TRBD1. V was clipped by 5 bases and J by 3 bases; unmatched bases: 7. The CDR3 consists of 15 residues. Germline values: CDR1 DFQATT, CDR2 SNEGSKA (reference sequence). CDR3 residues: CSAPRTGGETDTQYF. As DNA, the CDR3 is TGCAGTGCTCCCCGGACAGGGGGCGAGACAGATACGCAGTATTTT.

The chain carries TRBV20-1 and TRBJ2-5, with D perhaps TRBD1 or TRBD2 (5 bases each). CDR3 length: 11 amino acids. Germline CDR1 DFQATT, CDR2 SNEGSKA (reference sequence). The V end lost 4 bases, the J end lost 11 bases, and 14 bases lay between the germline ends. The CDR3 DNA follows: TGCAGTGCTACCGCCGGGGACCTGCAGTACTTC. Translating gives CSATAGDLQYF.

CDR3 residues: CSASPGARRLEQYF. The CDR3, as DNA: TGCAGTGCATCCCCGGGAGCACGCCGTCTCGAGCAGTACTTC. This chain connects TRBV20-1 to TRBJ2-7; tentatively, D is TRBD2 (6 bases). Trimming removed 6 bases at V and 6 bases at J, with 21 bases between. CDR1 is DFQATT and CDR2 is SNEGSKA in the germline V gene (reference sequence). This CDR3 has 14 amino acids.

The chain couples TRBV24-1 to TRBJ2-1, with D maybe TRBD2 (6 bases). The V end was cut by 7 bases, the J end by 5 bases, with 14 bases between. Germline V gene lookup returns CDR1 KGHDR and CDR2 SFDVKD. This CDR3 contains 14 residues. The CDR3 loop reads CATSRDSDHNEQFF. The CDR3 DNA reads TGTGCCACCAGCCGGGACTCCGATCACAATGAGCAGTTCTTC.

The CDR3: CAILRDNRLYEQYF. CDR3 DNA sequence: TGTGCCATACTCCGGGACAACCGACTTTACGAGCAGTACTTC. J is TRBJ2-7 and V is TRBV10-3; possible D gene TRBD1, 6 bases. Germline CDR1 reads ENHRY; CDR2 reads SYGVKD. This CDR3 spans 14 amino acids. V was trimmed by 9 bases and J by 4 bases, leaving 19 bases between them.

In this sample, this clonotype turned up a few times. The chain employs TRBV10-3 and TRBJ2-7, with TRBD2 matching over 8 bases. Trimming took 4 bases from V and 3 from J; bases not matched to a gene: 5. The germline V gene encodes CDR1 ENHRY and CDR2 SYGVKD. CDR3 length: 14 residues. CDR3 region: CAISAGLDVYEQYF. The CDR3 nucleotides read TGTGCCATCAGTGCGGGACTAGATGTCTACGAGCAGTACTTC.

The rearrangement links TRBV7-2 to TRBJ2-3, with 7 positions matching TRBD1. CDR1 SGHTA and CDR2 FQGNSA come from the germline V gene. The CDR3 is 16 amino acids. The V gene end was trimmed by 2 bases and the J gene end by 4 bases; junction bases not matched to a gene: 9. CDR3 amino acids: CASSLKMTGFSDTQYF. The CDR3 region has the DNA TGTGCCAGCAGCTTAAAGATGACAGGGTTTTCAGATACGCAGTATTTT.